This is a list of T cell receptor beta chains from one sample in a study of blood T cell repertoires in COVID-19. The repertoire was sequenced with immunoSEQ multiplex PCR; TCRdb's copy has only in-frame clones and lacks some. This table has 120,000 or so clones, about 89% appearing once. Sequencing input: peripheral blood. The receptor source for this set is a woman aged 55-75 years with acute or convalescent COVID-19. Both conserved end residues are part of each CDR3. Each record gives: D gene, J gene, clone size, V gene, CDR3 protein, CDR3 DNA. A D gene is named only where the DNA matches it firmly. Clone size appears in some rows only: once, few, many, or a class for an expanded clone.

d_call: NA; j_call: TRBJ2-1; clone_size: NA; v_call: TRBV25-1; cdr3_aa: CASSEAAGEQFF; cdr3_nt: TGTGCCAGCAGTGAAGCGGCGGGAGAGCAGTTCTTC
d_call: NA; j_call: TRBJ2-3; clone_size: NA; v_call: TRBV10-1; cdr3_aa: CASSDAGLMGTDTQYF; cdr3_nt: TGCGCCAGCAGTGATGCAGGGCTGATGGGCACAGATACGCAGTATTTT
d_call: NA; j_call: TRBJ1-6; clone_size: NA; v_call: TRBV5-6; cdr3_aa: CASSLLGEVSPLHF; cdr3_nt: TGTGCCAGCAGCTTGTTGGGGGAGGTTTCACCCCTCCACTTT
d_call: NA; j_call: TRBJ2-1; clone_size: NA; v_call: TRBV24-1; cdr3_aa: CATSDPSRKIESSYNEQFF; cdr3_nt: TGTGCCACCAGTGACCCTTCCCGTAAGATTGAGAGCTCCTACAATGAGCAGTTCTTC
d_call: TRBD2; j_call: TRBJ2-2; clone_size: NA; v_call: TRBV15; cdr3_aa: CATSSGGSAGELFF; cdr3_nt: TGTGCCACCAGCAGTGGCGGGAGTGCCGGGGAGCTGTTTTTT
d_call: NA; j_call: TRBJ2-1; clone_size: NA; v_call: TRBV10-3; cdr3_aa: CAISDVTREKGNEQFF; cdr3_nt: TGTGCCATCAGTGATGTGACCCGGGAGAAGGGCAATGAGCAGTTCTTC
d_call: NA; j_call: TRBJ2-1; clone_size: NA; v_call: TRBV2; cdr3_aa: CASSERRGGFNYNEQFF; cdr3_nt: TGTGCCAGCAGTGAACGGCGGGGAGGATTCAACTACAATGAGCAGTTCTTC
d_call: NA; j_call: TRBJ1-1; clone_size: NA; v_call: TRBV25-1; cdr3_aa: CASSQRGADTEAFF; cdr3_nt: TGTGCCAGCAGCCAGCGGGGGGCAGACACTGAAGCTTTCTTT
d_call: TRBD1; j_call: TRBJ1-2; clone_size: NA; v_call: TRBV29-1; cdr3_aa: CSVRQGDGYTF; cdr3_nt: TGCAGCGTTCGACAGGGAGATGGCTACACCTTC
d_call: TRBD1; j_call: TRBJ1-2; clone_size: few; v_call: TRBV28; cdr3_aa: CASSPTGAGRGYTF; cdr3_nt: TGTGCCAGCAGTCCTACAGGGGCCGGAAGGGGCTACACCTTC
d_call: NA; j_call: TRBJ2-1; clone_size: NA; v_call: TRBV5-3; cdr3_aa: CARSQTLHSPPFLREQFF; cdr3_nt: TGTGCCAGAAGCCAGACCCTCCACAGTCCCCCCTTCCTTAGGGAGCAGTTCTTC
d_call: TRBD2; j_call: TRBJ2-1; clone_size: NA; v_call: TRBV2; cdr3_aa: CASTPGTSGPYNEQFF; cdr3_nt: TGTGCCAGCACTCCCGGGACTAGCGGACCTTACAATGAGCAGTTCTTC
d_call: NA; j_call: TRBJ1-2; clone_size: NA; v_call: TRBV2; cdr3_aa: CASSEWAAYYGYTF; cdr3_nt: TGTGCCAGCAGTGAATGGGCAGCATACTATGGCTACACCTTC
d_call: TRBD1; j_call: TRBJ1-2; clone_size: NA; v_call: TRBV4-1; cdr3_aa: CASSQEARGTGGYTF; cdr3_nt: TGCGCCAGCAGCCAAGAGGCCAGGGGGACGGGGGGCTACACCTTC
d_call: NA; j_call: TRBJ1-2; clone_size: NA; v_call: TRBV5-1; cdr3_aa: CASSAGSGGYTF; cdr3_nt: TGCGCCAGCAGCGCCGGCTCGGGTGGCTACACCTTC
d_call: NA; j_call: TRBJ1-2; clone_size: once; v_call: TRBV30; cdr3_aa: CAWSVTAGDGYTF; cdr3_nt: TGTGCCTGGAGTGTAACGGCAGGGGATGGCTACACCTTC
d_call: NA; j_call: TRBJ1-2; clone_size: NA; v_call: TRBV2; cdr3_aa: CASRTALEGYTF; cdr3_nt: TGTGCCAGCAGGACTGCTCTAGAAGGCTACACCTTC
d_call: TRBD2; j_call: TRBJ2-3; clone_size: NA; v_call: TRBV25-1; cdr3_aa: CASSDSGLGGDTQYF; cdr3_nt: TGTGCCAGCAGTGATTCAGGACTAGGCGGAGATACGCAGTATTTT
d_call: NA; j_call: TRBJ1-1; clone_size: NA; v_call: TRBV2; cdr3_aa: CASSESGGIGTEAFF; cdr3_nt: TGTGCCAGCAGTGAGTCGGGGGGCATCGGAACTGAAGCTTTCTTT
d_call: NA; j_call: TRBJ1-2; clone_size: NA; v_call: TRBV5-4; cdr3_aa: CASSLRSGNYGYTF; cdr3_nt: TGTGCCAGCAGCTTGCGGTCGGGTAACTATGGCTACACCTTC